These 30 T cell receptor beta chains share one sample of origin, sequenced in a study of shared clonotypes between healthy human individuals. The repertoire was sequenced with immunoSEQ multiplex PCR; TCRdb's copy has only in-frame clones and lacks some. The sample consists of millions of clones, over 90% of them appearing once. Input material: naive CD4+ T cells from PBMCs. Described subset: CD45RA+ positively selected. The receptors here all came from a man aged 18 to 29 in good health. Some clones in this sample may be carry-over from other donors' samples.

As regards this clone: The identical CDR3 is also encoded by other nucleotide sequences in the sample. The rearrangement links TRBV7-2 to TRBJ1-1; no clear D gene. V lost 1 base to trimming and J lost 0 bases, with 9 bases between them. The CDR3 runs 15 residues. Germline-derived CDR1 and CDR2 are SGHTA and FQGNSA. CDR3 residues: CASSLVGALNTEAFF. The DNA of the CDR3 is TGTGCCAGCAGCTTAGTAGGAGCTTTGAACACTGAAGCTTTCTTT.

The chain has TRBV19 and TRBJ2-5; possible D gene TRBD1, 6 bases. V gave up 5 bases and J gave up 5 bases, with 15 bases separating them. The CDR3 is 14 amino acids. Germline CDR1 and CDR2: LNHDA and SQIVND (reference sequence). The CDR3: CASSPSMRGETQYF. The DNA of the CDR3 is TGTGCCAGTAGTCCCAGCATGAGGGGGGAGACCCAGTACTTC.

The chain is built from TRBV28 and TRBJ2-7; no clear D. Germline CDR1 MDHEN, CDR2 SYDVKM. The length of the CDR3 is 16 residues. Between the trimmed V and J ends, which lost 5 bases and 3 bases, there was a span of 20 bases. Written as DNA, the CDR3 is TGTGCCAGCAGTGAATATAGCAGCCTGAAAGGCTACGAGCAGTACTTC. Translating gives CASSEYSSLKGYEQYF.

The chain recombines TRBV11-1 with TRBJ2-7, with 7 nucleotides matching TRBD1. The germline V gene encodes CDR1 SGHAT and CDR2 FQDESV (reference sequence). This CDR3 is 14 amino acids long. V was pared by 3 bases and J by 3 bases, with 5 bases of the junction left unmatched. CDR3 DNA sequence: TGTGCCAGCAGCTTTCGGGACAGCGGCTACGAGCAGTACTTC. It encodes CASSFRDSGYEQYF. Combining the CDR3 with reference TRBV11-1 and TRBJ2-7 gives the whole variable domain EAEVAQSPRYKITEKSQAVAFWCDPISGHATLYWYRQILGQGPELLVQFQDESVVDDSQLPKDRFSAERLKGVDSTLKIQPAELGDSAMYLCASSFRDSGYEQYFGPGTRLTVT.

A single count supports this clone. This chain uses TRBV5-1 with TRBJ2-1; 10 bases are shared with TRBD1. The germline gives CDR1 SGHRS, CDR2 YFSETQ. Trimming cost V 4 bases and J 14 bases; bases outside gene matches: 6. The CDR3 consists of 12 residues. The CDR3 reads CASSREDRGEFF. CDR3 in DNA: TGCGCCAGCAGCAGAGAGGACAGGGGGGAGTTCTTC.

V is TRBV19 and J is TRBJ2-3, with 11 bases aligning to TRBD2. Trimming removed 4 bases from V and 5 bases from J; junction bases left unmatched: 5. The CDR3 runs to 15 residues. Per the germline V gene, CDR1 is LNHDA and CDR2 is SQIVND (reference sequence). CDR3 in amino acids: CASSNLAGGGDTQYF. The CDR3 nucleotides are TGTGCCAGTAGTAACCTAGCGGGAGGCGGAGATACGCAGTATTTT.

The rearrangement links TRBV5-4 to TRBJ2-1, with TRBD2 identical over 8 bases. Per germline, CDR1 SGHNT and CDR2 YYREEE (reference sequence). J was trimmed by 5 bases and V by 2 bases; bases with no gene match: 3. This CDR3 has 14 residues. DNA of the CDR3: TGTGCCAGCAGCTTACGGGAGGGGGACAATGAGCAGTTCTTC. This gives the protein CASSLREGDNEQFF.

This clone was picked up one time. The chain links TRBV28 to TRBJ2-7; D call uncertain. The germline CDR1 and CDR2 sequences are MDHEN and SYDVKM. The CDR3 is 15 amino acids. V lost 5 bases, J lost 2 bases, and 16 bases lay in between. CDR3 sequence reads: CASSKPGSNPYEQYF. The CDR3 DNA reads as TGTGCCAGCAGTAAGCCGGGTTCCAACCCCTACGAGCAGTACTTC.

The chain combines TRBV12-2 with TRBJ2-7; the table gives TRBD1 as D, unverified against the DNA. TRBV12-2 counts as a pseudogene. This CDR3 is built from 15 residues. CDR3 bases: TGTGCAAGTCGCTTAGGGGACAGGGGTCACTACGAGCAGTACTTC. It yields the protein CASRLGDRGHYEQYF.

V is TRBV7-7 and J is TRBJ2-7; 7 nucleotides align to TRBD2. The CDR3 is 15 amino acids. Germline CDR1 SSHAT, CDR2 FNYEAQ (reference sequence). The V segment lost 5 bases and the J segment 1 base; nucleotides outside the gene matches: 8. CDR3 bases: TGTGCCAGCAGCCCCGCGGGAGCGGGGTCCTACGAGCAGTACTTC. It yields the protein CASSPAGAGSYEQYF. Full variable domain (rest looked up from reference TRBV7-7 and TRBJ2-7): GAGVSQSPRYKVTKRGQDVTLRCDPISSHATLYWYQQALGQGPEFLTYFNYEAQPDKSGLPSDRFSAERPEGSISTLTIQRTEQRDSAMYRCASSPAGAGSYEQYFGPGTRLTVT.

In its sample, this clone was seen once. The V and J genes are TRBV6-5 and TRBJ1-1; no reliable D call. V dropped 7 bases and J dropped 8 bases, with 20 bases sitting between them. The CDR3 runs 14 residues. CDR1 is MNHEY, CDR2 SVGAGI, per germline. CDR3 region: CASTPTPLGSEAFF. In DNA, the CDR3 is TGTGCCAGCACCCCTACTCCTCTGGGTTCCGAAGCTTTCTTT.

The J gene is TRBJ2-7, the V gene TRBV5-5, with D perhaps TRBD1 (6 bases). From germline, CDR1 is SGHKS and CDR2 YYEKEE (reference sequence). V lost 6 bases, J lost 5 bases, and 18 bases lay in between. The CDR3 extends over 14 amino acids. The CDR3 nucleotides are TGTGCCAGCACCCTGGGGGCGCAGGTCCACGAGCAGTACTTC. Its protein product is CASTLGAQVHEQYF. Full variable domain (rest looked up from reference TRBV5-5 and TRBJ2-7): DAGVTQSPTHLIKTRGQQVTLRCSPISGHKSVSWYQQVLGQGPQFIFQYYEKEERGRGNFPDRFSARQFPNYSSELNVNALLLGDSALYLCASTLGAQVHEQYFGPGTRLTVT.

The CDR3 here is CASSFWTGNEKLFF. Written as DNA, the CDR3 is TGTGCCAGCAGCTTCTGGACAGGGAATGAAAAACTGTTTTTT. The chain is built from TRBV13 and TRBJ1-4, with TRBD1 matching 8 bases. After removal of 3 bases from V and 5 bases from J, the junction contained 2 bases not matched to a gene. From germline, CDR1 is PRHDT and CDR2 FYEKMQ (reference sequence). This CDR3 is built from 14 residues.

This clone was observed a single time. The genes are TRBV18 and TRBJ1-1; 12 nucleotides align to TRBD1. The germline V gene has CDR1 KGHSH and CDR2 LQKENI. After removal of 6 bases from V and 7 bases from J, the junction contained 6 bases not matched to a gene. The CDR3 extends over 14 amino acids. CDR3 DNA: TGTGCCAGCTCCCCGGGACAGGGGGCCTTTGAAGCTTTCTTT. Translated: CASSPGQGAFEAFF.

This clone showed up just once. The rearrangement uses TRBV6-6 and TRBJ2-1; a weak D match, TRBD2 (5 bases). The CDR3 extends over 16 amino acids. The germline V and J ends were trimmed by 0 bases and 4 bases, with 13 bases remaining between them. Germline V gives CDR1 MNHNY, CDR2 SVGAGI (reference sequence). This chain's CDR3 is CASSYSMERRYNEQFF. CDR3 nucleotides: TGTGCCAGCAGTTACTCGATGGAGCGGAGGTACAATGAGCAGTTCTTC.

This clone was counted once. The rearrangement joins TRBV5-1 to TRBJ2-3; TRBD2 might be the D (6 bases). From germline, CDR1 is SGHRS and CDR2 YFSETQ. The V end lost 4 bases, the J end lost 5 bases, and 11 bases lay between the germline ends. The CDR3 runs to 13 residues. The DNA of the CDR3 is TGCGCCAGCAGCCGGGCGCGGGAAGATACGCAGTATTTT. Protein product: CASSRAREDTQYF.

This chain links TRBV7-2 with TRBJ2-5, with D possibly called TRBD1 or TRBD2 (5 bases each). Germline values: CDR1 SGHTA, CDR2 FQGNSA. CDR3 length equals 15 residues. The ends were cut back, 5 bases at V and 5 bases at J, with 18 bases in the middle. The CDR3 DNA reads TGTGCCAGCAGCAGAACCGGGACCACTAAGGAGACCCAGTACTTC. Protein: CASSRTGTTKETQYF.

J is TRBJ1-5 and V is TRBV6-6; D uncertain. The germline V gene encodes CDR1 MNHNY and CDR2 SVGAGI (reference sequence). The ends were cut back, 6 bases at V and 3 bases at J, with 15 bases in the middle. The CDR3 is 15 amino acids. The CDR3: CASSPSHVNNQPQHF. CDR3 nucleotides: TGTGCCAGCAGCCCTAGCCACGTGAACAATCAGCCCCAGCATTTT.

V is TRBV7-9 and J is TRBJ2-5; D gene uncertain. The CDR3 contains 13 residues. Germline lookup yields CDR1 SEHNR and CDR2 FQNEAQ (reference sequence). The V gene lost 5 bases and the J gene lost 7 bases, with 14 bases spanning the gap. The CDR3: CASSRTELGTQYF. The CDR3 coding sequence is TGTGCCAGCAGCAGGACGGAGCTCGGGACCCAGTACTTC.

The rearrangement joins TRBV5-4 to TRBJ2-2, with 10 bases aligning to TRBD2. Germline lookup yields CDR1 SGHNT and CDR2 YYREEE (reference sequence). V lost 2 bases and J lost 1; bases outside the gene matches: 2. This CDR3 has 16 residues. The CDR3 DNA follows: TGTGCCAGCAGCTTCCCTAGCGGGAGGAACACCGGGGAGCTGTTTTTT. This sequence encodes CASSFPSGRNTGELFF.

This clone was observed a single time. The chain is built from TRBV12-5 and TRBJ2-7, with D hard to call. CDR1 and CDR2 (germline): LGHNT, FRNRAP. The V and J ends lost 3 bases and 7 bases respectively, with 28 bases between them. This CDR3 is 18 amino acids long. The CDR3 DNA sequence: TGTGCTAGTGGTTTAGGTTCGCCAATCCCCATAACCCTCCCAGAGCAGTACTTC. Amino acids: CASGLGSPIPITLPEQYF.

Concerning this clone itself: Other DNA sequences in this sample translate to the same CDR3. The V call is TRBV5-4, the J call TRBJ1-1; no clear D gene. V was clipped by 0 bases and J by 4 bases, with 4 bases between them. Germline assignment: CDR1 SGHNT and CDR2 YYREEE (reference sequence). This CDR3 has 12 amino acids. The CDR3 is CASSLVGTEAFF. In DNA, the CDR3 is TGTGCCAGCAGCTTGGTAGGCACTGAAGCTTTCTTT.

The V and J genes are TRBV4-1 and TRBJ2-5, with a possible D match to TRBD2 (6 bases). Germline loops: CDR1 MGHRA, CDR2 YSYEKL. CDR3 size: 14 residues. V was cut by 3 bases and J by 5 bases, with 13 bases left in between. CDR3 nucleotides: TGCGCCAGCAGCCATGCGGGAAACGGGGAGACCCAGTACTTC. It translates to CASSHAGNGETQYF.

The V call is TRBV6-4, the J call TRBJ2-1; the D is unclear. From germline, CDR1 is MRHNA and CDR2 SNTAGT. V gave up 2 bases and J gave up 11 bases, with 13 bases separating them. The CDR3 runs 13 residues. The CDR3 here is CASSDPVLAKQFF. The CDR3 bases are TGTGCCAGCAGTGACCCCGTTTTGGCTAAGCAGTTCTTC.

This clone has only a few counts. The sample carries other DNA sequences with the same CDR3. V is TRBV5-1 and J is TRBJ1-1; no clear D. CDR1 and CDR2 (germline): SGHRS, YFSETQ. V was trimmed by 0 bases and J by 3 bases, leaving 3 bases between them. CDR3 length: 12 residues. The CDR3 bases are TGCGCCAGCAGCTTGGATCACACTGAAGCTTTCTTT. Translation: CASSLDHTEAFF.

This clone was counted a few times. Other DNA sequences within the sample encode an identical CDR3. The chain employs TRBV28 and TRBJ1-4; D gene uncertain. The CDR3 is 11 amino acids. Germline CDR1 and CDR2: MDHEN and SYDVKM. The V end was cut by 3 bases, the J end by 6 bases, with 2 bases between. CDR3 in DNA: TGTGCCAGCAGTTTTGATGAAAAACTGTTTTTT. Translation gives CASSFDEKLFF.

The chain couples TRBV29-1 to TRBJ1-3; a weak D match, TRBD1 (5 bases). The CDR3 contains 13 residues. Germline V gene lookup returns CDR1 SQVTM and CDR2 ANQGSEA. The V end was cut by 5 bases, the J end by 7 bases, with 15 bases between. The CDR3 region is CSVLRGAGNTIYF. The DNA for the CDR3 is TGCAGCGTTCTTCGTGGGGCAGGGAACACCATATATTTT.

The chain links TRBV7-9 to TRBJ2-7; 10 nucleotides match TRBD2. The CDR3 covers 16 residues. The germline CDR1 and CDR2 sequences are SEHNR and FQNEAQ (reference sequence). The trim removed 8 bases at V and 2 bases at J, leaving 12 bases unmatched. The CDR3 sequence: CASGTSVFGAAYEQYF. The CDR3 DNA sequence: TGTGCCAGCGGGACTAGCGTATTCGGGGCCGCCTACGAGCAGTACTTC.

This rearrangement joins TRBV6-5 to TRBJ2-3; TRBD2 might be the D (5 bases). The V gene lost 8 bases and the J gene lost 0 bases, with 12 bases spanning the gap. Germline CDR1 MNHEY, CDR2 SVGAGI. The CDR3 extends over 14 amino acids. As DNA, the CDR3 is TGTGCCAGCCGAAAAGAGCGGAGCACAGATACGCAGTATTTT. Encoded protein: CASRKERSTDTQYF.

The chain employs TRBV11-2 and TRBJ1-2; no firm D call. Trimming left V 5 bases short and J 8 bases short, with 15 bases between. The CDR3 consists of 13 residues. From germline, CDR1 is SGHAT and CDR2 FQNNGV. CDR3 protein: CASSPGHGEGYTF. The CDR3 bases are TGTGCCAGCAGCCCCGGGCACGGGGAGGGCTACACCTTC.